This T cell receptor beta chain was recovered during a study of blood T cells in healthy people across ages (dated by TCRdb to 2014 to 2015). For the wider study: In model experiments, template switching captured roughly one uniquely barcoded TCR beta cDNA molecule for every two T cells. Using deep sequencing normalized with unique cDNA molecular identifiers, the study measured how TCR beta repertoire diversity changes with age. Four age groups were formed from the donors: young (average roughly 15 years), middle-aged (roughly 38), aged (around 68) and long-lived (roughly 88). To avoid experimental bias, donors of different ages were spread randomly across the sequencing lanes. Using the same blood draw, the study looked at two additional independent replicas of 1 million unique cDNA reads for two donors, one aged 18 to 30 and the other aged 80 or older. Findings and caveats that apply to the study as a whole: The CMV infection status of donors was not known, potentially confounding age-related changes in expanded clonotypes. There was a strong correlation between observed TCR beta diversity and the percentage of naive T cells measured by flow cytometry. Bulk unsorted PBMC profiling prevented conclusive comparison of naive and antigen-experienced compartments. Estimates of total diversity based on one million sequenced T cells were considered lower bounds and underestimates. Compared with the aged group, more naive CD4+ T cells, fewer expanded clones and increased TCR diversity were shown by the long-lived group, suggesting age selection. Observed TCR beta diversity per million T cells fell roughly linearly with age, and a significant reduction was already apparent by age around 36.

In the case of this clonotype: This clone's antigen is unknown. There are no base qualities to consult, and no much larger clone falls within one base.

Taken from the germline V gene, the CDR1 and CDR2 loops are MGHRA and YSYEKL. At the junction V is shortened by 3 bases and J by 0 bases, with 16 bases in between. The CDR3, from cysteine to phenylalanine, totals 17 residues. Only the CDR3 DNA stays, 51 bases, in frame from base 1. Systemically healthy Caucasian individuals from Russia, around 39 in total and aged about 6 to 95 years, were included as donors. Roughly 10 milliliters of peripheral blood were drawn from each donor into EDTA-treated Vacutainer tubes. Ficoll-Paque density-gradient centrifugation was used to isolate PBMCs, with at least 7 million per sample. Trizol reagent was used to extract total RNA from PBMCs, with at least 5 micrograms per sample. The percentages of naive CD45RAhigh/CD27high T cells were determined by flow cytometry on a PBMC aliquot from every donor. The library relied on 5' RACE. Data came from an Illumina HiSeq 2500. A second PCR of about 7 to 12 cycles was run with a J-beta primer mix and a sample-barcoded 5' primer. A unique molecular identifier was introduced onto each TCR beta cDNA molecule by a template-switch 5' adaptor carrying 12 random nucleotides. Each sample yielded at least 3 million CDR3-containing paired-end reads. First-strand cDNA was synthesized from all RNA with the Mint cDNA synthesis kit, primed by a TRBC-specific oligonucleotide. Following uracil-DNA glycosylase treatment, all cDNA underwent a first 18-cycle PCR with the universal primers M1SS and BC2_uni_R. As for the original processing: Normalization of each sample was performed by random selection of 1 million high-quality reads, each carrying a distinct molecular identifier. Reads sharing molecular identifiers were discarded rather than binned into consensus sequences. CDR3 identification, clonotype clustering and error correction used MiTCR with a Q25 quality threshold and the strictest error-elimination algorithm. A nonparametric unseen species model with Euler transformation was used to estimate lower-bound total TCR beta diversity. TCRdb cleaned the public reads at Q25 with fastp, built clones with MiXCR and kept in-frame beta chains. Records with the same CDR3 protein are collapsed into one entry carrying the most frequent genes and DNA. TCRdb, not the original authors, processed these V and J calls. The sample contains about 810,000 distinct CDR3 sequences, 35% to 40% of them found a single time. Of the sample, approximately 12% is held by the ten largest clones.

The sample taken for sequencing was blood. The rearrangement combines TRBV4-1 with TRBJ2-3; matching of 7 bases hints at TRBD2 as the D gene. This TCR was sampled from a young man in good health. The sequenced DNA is TGCGCCAGCAGCCACCCGAAGGGGGGGGGAAGCACAGATACGCAGTATTTT. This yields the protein CASSHPKGGGSTDTQYF.